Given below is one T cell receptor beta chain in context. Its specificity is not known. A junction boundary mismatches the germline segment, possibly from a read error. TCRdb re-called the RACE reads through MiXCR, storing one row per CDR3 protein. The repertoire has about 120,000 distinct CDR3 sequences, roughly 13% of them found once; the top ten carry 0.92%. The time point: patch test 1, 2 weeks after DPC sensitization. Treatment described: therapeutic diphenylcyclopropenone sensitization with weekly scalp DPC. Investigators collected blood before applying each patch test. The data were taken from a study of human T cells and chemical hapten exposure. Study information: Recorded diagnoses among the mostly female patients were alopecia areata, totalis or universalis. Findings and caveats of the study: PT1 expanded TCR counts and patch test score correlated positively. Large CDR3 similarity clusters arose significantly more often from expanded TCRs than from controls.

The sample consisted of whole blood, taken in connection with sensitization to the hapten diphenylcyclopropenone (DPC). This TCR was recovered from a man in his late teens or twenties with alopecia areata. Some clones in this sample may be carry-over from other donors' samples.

In nucleotides, the CDR3 is TGTGCGAGCAGCCCGATGGGACAGGGCACTAACTATGGCTACACCTTC. Translated, it gives CASSPMGQGTNYGYTF. This rearrangement joins TRBV11-2 to TRBJ1-2, with 9 bases fitting TRBD1. Per germline, CDR1 SGHAT and CDR2 FQNNGV. CDR3 length equals 16 residues.